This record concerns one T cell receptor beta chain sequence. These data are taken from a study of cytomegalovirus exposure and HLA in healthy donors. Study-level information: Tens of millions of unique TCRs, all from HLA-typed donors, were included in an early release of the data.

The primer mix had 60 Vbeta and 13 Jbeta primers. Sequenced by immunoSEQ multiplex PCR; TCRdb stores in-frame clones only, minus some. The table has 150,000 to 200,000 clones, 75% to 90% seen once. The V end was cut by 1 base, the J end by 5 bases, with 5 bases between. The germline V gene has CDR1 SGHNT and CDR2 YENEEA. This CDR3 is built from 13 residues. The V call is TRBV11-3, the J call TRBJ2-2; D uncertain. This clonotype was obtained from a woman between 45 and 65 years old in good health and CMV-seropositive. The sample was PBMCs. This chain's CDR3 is CASSLVATGELFF. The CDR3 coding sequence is TGTGCCAGCAGCTTAGTGGCAACCGGGGAGCTGTTTTTT.